This T cell receptor (beta chain) was found in a study of human T cells and chemical hapten exposure. TCRdb re-called the RACE reads through MiXCR, storing one row per CDR3 protein. The sample lists approximately 400,000 distinct CDR3 sequences, 4.8% seen once, with 2% to 2.5% in the top ten. Time point meaning: patch test 1, 2 weeks after DPC sensitization. Treatment defined: therapeutic diphenylcyclopropenone sensitization with weekly scalp DPC. In this sample, this clonotype turned up many times. The CDR3 runs to 13 residues. Trimming took 8 bases from V and 4 from J, leaving 15 bases between them. CDR1 is SEHNR and CDR2 is FQNEAQ in the germline V gene (reference sequence).

The chain has TRBV7-9 and TRBJ2-7, with a possible D match to TRBD2 (6 bases). The sample here was whole blood, taken in connection with sensitization to the hapten diphenylcyclopropenone (DPC). This receptor was identified in a woman in her forties or fifties with alopecia areata. Some clones in this sample may be carry-over from other donors' samples. The CDR3 DNA follows: TGTGCCAGCTGGGGGGTGAGCCCATACGAGCAGTACTTC. Its translation: CASWGVSPYEQYF.